This T cell receptor (beta chain) was sequenced for a study of a mutant IDH1 vaccine in newly diagnosed glioma. The table came from immunoSEQ multiplex PCR; TCRdb's copy has only in-frame clones and leaves some out. Of tens of thousands of clones detected, about 91% appear once; the ten largest clones hold approximately 2.5%. Time point given: week 11, during vaccination. A 20-mer mutant IDH1 peptide at 300 ug was injected subcutaneously with topical imiquimod. As concerns this clone: Its antigen remains unknown.

The source was PBMCs, collected from a glioma patient whose treatment included an IDH1 peptide vaccine. The clonotype originates from a man over 45 with glioma.

The CDR3 reads CASSSGLAGVNPGELFF. The CDR3 nucleotides are TGTGCCAGCAGCTCGGGACTAGCGGGGGTTAATCCCGGGGAGCTGTTTTTT. The J gene is TRBJ2-2, the V gene TRBV5-4, with 14 bases lining up with TRBD2. Germline assignment: CDR1 SGHNT and CDR2 YYREEE (reference sequence). This CDR3 is built from 17 residues. The V and J ends lost 3 bases and 6 bases, in that order; junction bases with no gene match: 7.